This T cell receptor beta chain is from a study of human T cells and chemical hapten exposure. The sample's time point: patch test 2, 6 weeks after DPC sensitization. As to treatment: therapeutic diphenylcyclopropenone sensitization with weekly scalp DPC. Extraction of total RNA was performed on unfractionated whole blood. TCRdb analysed the RACE reads with MiXCR anew, one entry per CDR3 protein. The sample consists of approximately 120,000 distinct CDR3 sequences, less than 10% of them appearing once. The sequencing used whole blood, collected in connection with sensitization to the hapten diphenylcyclopropenone (DPC). The sequence was obtained from a woman between 40 and 50 years old with alopecia areata. Some clones in this sample may be carry-over from other donors' samples.

The CDR3 bases are TGTGCCAGCCACAGGGGAAGCAATCAGCCCCAGCATTTT. Residues: CASHRGSNQPQHF. V usage is TRBV28 and J usage is TRBJ1-5; the match to TRBD1 covers 7 bases. Germline loops: CDR1 MDHEN, CDR2 SYDVKM. This CDR3 spans 13 amino acids. Trimming at V came to 8 bases and at J to 1 base, leaving 2 bases not matched to a gene.